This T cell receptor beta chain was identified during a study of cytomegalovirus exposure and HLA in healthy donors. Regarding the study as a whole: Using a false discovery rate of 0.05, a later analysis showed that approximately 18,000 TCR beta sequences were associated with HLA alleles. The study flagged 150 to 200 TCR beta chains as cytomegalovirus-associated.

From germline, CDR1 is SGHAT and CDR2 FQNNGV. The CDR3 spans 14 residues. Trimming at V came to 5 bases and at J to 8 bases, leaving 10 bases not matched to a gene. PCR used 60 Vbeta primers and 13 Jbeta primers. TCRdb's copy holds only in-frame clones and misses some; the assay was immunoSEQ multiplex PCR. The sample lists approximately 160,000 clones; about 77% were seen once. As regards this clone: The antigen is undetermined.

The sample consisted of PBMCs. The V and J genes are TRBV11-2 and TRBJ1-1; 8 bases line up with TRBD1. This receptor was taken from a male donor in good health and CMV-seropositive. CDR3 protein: CASSPGQGSGEAFF. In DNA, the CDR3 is TGTGCCAGCAGCCCAGGACAGGGTTCCGGGGAAGCTTTCTTT.